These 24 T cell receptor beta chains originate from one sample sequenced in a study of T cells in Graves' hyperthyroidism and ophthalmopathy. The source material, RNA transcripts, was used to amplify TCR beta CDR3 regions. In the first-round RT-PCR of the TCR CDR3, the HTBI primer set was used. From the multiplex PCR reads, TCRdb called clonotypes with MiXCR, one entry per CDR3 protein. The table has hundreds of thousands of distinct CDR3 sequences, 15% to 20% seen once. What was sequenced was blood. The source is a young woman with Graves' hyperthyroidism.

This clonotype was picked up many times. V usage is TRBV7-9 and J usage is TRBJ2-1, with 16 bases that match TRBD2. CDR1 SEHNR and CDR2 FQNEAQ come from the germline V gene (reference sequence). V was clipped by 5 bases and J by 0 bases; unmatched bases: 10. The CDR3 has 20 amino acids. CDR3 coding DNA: TGTGCCAGCAGCCCAGGGACTAGCGGGAGGGTTTACGCCTCCTACAATGAGCAGTTCTTC. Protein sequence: CASSPGTSGRVYASYNEQFF.

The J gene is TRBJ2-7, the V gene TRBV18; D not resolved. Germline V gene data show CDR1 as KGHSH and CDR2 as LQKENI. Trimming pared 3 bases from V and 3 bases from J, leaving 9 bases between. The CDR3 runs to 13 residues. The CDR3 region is CASSPYTNYEQYF. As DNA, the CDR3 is TGTGCCAGCTCACCGTACACTAACTACGAGCAGTACTTC.

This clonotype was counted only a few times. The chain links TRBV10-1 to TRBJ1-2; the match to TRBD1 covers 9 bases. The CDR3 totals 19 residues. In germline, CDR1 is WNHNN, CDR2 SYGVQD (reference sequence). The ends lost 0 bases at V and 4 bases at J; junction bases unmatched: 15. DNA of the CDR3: TGCGCCAGCAGTGAGTCGCGGAGGGACAGGGACCGCCAAAGCTATGGCTACACCTTC. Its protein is CASSESRRDRDRQSYGYTF.

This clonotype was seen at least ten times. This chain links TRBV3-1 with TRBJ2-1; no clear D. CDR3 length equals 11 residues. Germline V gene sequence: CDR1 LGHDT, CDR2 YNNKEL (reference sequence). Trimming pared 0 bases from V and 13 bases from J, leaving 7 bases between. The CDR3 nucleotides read TGTGCCAGCAGCCAAGAATGGGAACAGTTCTTC. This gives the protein CASSQEWEQFF.

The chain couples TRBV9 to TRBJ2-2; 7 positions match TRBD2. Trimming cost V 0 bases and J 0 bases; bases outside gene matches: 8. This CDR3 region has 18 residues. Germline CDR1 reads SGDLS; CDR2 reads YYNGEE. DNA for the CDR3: TGTGCCAGCAGCGTAGGGCTAGCGGAAATACCGAACACCGGGGAGCTGTTTTTT. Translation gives CASSVGLAEIPNTGELFF.

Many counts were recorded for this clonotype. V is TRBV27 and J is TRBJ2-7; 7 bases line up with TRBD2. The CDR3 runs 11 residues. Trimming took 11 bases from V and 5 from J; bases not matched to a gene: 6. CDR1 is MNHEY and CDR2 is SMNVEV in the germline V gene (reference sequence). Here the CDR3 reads CAALGGDEQYF. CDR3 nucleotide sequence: TGTGCCGCTTTGGGGGGGGACGAGCAGTACTTC.

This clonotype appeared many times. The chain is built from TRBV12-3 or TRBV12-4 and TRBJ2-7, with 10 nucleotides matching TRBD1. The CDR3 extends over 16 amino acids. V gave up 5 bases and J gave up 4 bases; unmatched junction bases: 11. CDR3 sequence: CASSRSSGTGDYEQYF. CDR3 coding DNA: TGTGCCAGCAGTCGATCTTCCGGGACAGGGGATTACGAGCAGTACTTC.

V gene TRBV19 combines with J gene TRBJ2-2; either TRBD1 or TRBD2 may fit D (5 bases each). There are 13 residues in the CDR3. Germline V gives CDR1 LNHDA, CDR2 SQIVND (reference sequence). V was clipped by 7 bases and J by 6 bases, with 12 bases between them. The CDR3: CASNQGDAGELFF. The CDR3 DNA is TGTGCCAGTAATCAGGGAGACGCCGGGGAGCTGTTTTTT.

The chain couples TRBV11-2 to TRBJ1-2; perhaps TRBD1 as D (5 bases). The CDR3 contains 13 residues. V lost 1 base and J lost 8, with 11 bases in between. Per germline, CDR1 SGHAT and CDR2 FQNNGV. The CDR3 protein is CASSLGGVKGYTF. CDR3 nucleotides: TGTGCCAGCAGCTTAGGGGGCGTAAAGGGCTACACCTTC.

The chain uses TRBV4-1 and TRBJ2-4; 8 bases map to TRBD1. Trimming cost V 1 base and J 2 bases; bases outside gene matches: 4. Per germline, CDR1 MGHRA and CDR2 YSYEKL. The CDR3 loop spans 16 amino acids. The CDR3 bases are TGCGCCAGCAGCCAAGGAACAGGGGGGACCAAAAACATTCAGTACTTC. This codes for CASSQGTGGTKNIQYF.

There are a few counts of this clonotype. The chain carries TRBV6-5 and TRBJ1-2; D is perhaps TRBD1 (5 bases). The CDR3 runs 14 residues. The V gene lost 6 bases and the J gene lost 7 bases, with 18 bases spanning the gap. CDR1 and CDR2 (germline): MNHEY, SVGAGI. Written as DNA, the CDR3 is TGTGCCAGCAGCCGGGACGCCAGCTATTCTGGCTACACCTTC. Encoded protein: CASSRDASYSGYTF.

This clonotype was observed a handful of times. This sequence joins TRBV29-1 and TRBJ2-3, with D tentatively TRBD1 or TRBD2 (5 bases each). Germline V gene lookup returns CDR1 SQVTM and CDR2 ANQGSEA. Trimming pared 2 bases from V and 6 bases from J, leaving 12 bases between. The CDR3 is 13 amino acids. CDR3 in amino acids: CSVERGRGDTQYF. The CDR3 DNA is TGCAGCGTTGAAAGGGGCCGAGGGGATACGCAGTATTTT.

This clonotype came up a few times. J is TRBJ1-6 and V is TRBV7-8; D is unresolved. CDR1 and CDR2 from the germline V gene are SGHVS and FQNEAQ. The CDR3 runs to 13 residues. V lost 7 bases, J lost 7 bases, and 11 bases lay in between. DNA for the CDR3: TGTGCCAGCAACTCCGGATTAAATTCACCCCTCCACTTT. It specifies CASNSGLNSPLHF.

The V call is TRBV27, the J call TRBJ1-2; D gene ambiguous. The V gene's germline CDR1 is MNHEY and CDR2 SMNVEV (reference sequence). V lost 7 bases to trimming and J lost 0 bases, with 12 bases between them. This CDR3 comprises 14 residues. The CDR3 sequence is CASKERGSNYGYTF. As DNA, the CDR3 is TGTGCCAGCAAGGAAAGAGGATCTAACTATGGCTACACCTTC.

In DNA form, the CDR3 reads TGTGCCAGCAGCGGAAACAGGGGACCTTTCTACGAGCAGTACTTC. It specifies CASSGNRGPFYEQYF. The genes are TRBV7-9 and TRBJ2-7, with TRBD1 identical over 7 bases. Trimming at V came to 5 bases and at J to 3 bases, leaving 10 bases not matched to a gene. The CDR3 consists of 15 residues. From germline, CDR1 is SEHNR and CDR2 FQNEAQ (reference sequence).

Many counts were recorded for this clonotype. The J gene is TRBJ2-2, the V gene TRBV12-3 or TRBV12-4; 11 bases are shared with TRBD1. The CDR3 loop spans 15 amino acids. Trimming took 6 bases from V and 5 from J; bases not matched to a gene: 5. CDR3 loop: CASSAGTGGTGELFF. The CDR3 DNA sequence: TGTGCCAGCAGCGCCGGGACAGGGGGTACCGGGGAGCTGTTTTTT.

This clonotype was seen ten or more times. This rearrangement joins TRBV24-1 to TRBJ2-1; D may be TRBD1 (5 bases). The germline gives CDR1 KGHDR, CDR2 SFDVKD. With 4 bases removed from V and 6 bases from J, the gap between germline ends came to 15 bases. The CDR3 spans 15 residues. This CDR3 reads CATSEGQVLGNEQFF. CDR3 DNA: TGTGCCACCAGTGAGGGGCAGGTATTGGGCAATGAGCAGTTCTTC.

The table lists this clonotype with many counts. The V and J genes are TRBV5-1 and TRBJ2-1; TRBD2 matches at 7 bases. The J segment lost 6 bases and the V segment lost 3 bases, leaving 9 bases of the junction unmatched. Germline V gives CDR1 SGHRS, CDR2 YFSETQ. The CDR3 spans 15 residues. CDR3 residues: CASSSGGGSLNEQFF. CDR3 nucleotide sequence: TGCGCCAGCAGCTCGGGAGGAGGGTCCCTCAATGAGCAGTTCTTC.

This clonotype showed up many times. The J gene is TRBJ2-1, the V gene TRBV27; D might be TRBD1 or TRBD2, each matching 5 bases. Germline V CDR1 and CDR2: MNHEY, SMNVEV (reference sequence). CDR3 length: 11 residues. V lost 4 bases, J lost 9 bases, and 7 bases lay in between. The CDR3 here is CASSWGTEQFF. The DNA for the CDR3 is TGTGCCAGCAGTTGGGGGACTGAGCAGTTCTTC.

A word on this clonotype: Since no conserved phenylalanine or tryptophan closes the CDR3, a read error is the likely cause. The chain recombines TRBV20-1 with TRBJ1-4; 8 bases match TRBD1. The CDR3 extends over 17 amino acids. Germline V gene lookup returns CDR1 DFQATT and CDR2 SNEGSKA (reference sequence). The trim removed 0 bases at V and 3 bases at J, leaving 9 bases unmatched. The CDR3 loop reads CSARDRQGRDSNEKLFS. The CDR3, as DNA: TGCAGTGCTAGAGACCGACAGGGGCGCGACTCTAATGAAAAACTGTTTTCT.

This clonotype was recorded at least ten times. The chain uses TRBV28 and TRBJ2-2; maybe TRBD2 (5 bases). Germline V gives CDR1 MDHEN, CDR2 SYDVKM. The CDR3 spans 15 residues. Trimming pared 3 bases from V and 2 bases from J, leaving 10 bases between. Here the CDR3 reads CASSLLRENTGELFF. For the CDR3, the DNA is TGTGCCAGCAGTTTGCTGAGGGAAAACACCGGGGAGCTGTTTTTT.

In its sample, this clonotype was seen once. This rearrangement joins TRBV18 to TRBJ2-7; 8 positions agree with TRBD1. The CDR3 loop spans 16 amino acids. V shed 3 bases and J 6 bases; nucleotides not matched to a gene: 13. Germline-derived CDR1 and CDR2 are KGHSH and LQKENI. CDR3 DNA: TGTGCCAGCTCACCCTCTTTGACAGGGGAACTTTTCGAGCAGTACTTC. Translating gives CASSPSLTGELFEQYF.

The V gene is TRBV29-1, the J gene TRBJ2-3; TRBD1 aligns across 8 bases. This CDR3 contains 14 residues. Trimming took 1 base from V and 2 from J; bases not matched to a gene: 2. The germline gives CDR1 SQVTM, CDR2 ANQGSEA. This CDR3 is CSVEGDRFTDTQYF. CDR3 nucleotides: TGCAGCGTTGAAGGGGACAGGTTCACAGATACGCAGTATTTT.

CDR3 nucleotide sequence: TGTGCCAGCAGCGCGAATGGGGATACGCAGTATTTT. Translation gives CASSANGDTQYF. This sequence joins TRBV9 and TRBJ2-3; D not certain. Per germline, CDR1 SGDLS and CDR2 YYNGEE. The V end lost 3 bases, the J end lost 6 bases, and 8 bases lay between the germline ends. CDR3 length: 12 residues.